This T cell receptor beta chain was retrieved from a study of blood T cell repertoires in COVID-19. Study information: Whether acute or convalescent, the COVID-19 samples came from the United States, Italy and Spain. The analysed material was cDNA or gDNA that came from T cells, B-cell-depleted T cells, or PBMCs.

The data were produced by immunoSEQ multiplex PCR, yet TCRdb's version contains in-frame clones alone and is incomplete. The table lists approximately 98,000 clones, about 80% of them singletons. The germline V and J ends were trimmed by 0 bases and 2 bases, with 14 bases remaining between them. The CDR3 consists of 16 residues. Germline V gene sequence: CDR1 SGHRS, CDR2 YFSETQ. The specimen sequenced was peripheral blood. This clonotype was sampled from a man in his sixties with acute or convalescent COVID-19. This rearrangement joins TRBV5-1 to TRBJ2-5, with D tentatively TRBD2 (6 bases). The CDR3 protein is CASSLAGSGLQETQYF. Written as DNA, the CDR3 is TGCGCCAGCAGCTTGGCCGGGAGTGGACTTCAAGAGACCCAGTACTTC.